Listed below are T cell receptor beta chains from one sample, sequenced in a study of cytomegalovirus exposure and HLA in healthy donors. Sequencing used immunoSEQ multiplex PCR; TCRdb keeps in-frame clones, though not all of them. Seen here are about 110,000 clones, about 80% observed once, and the top ten hold 7.7%. Sequences were obtained from PBMCs. These TCRs come from a woman aged 45-60 years in good health and CMV-seropositive. Both conserved end residues are part of each CDR3. A D gene is named only where the DNA matches it firmly. Where a row states a size, it is once, few, many or the class of an expanded clone; other rows omit it.

d_gene,abundance,v_gene,j_gene,CDR3aa,CDR3nt
TRBD2,few,TRBV7-2,TRBJ2-1,CASSLAGLADNEQFF,TGTGCCAGCAGCTTAGCGGGACTAGCGGACAATGAGCAGTTCTTC
NA,few,TRBV5-4,TRBJ2-5,CASSSDRVGGVETQYF,TGTGCCAGCAGCTCCGACAGGGTCGGAGGGGTTGAGACCCAGTACTTC
NA,NA,TRBV7-5,TRBJ2-5,CARSPERGSDETQYF,TGTGCCAGAAGCCCAGAAAGGGGGTCCGACGAGACCCAGTACTTC
TRBD2,NA,TRBV7-2,TRBJ2-3,CASSLGQSSGITDTQYF,TGTGCCAGCAGCTTAGGGCAGTCTAGCGGGATTACAGATACGCAGTATTTT
TRBD2,NA,TRBV5-4,TRBJ2-5,CASRPGGLAGEVETQYF,TGTGCCAGCAGACCCGGAGGACTAGCGGGAGAAGTGGAGACCCAGTACTTC
TRBD1,NA,TRBV6-5,TRBJ1-3,CASSYRTGVGNTIYF,TGTGCCAGCAGTTATAGGACAGGGGTGGGAAACACCATATATTTT
NA,few,TRBV7-3,TRBJ1-1,CASSSSPGIHEAFF,TGTGCCAGCAGCTCCTCTCCAGGGATCCATGAAGCTTTCTTT
NA,NA,TRBV21-1,TRBJ1-5,CASSSFRGPARCYSNQPQHF,TGTGCCAGCAGTTCTTTCAGGGGACCCGCGCGTTGCTATAGCAATCAGCCCCAGCATTTT
TRBD2,NA,TRBV7-3,TRBJ2-3,CASSLVSSGGTSTDTQYF,TGTGCCAGCAGCTTAGTGTCTAGCGGGGGCACTAGCACAGATACGCAGTATTTT
NA,few,TRBV9,TRBJ2-2,CASSVATGGGELFF,TGTGCCAGCAGCGTAGCTACCGGGGGCGGGGAGCTGTTTTTT
TRBD1,NA,TRBV7-9,TRBJ1-1,CSSSSGQGIRAFF,TGTTCCAGCAGCTCCGGACAGGGGATCCGGGCTTTCTTT
TRBD1,NA,TRBV19,TRBJ1-1,CASSDRDGATEAFF,TGTGCCAGTAGTGACAGGGATGGGGCCACTGAAGCTTTCTTT
TRBD1,NA,TRBV2,TRBJ2-1,CASSEQGAYYNEQFF,TGTGCCAGCAGTGAACAGGGGGCCTACTACAATGAGCAGTTCTTC
NA,few,TRBV2,TRBJ2-5,CASSEGLEETQYF,TGTGCCAGCAGTGAAGGACTAGAAGAGACCCAGTACTTC
TRBD1,NA,TRBV6-5,TRBJ2-7,CASSYGTGGAYEQYF,TGTGCCAGCAGCTATGGGACAGGGGGAGCCTACGAGCAGTACTTC
NA,few,TRBV6-5,TRBJ2-7,CASSVRQSSYEQYF,TGTGCCAGCAGTGTACGACAGAGCTCCTACGAGCAGTACTTC
NA,NA,TRBV19,TRBJ1-3,CASSLSRDIGNTIYF,TGTGCCAGTTCACTTTCCCGGGACATTGGAAACACCATATATTTT
TRBD2,NA,TRBV4-2,TRBJ2-1,CASSPSGRADEQFF,TGTGCCAGCAGCCCTAGCGGGAGGGCTGATGAGCAGTTCTTC
TRBD2,NA,TRBV11-3,TRBJ2-7,CASSLYPGGDYEQYF,TGTGCCAGCAGCTTATACCCCGGGGGGGACTACGAGCAGTACTTC
NA,few,TRBV19,TRBJ1-4,CASSYASNEKLFF,TGTGCCAGTAGTTACGCAAGCAATGAAAAACTGTTTTTT
NA,NA,TRBV7-6,TRBJ1-1,CASSSQANTEAFF,TGTGCCAGCAGCTCACAGGCGAACACTGAAGCTTTCTTT
NA,NA,TRBV7-9,TRBJ1-1,CASSSTGNTEAFF,TGTGCCAGCAGCTCGACAGGGAACACTGAAGCTTTCTTT
TRBD1,NA,TRBV5-6,TRBJ1-6,CASSLGGQGRSPLHF,TGTGCCAGCAGCTTAGGGGGACAGGGCCGATCACCCCTCCACTTT
TRBD2,NA,TRBV6-6,TRBJ2-1,CASRTGAGGENNEQFF,TGTGCCAGCAGAACGGGAGCGGGAGGGGAAAACAATGAGCAGTTCTTC
NA,NA,TRBV7-2,TRBJ1-2,CASSLRRDGGYTF,TGTGCCAGCAGCTTACGGAGGGATGGTGGCTACACCTTC
TRBD2,NA,TRBV9,TRBJ2-2,CASSVDGRYTGELFF,TGTGCCAGCAGCGTAGACGGGAGGTACACCGGGGAGCTGTTTTTT
TRBD1,NA,TRBV2,TRBJ1-3,CASSDGTADKTGNTIYF,TGTGCCAGCAGTGATGGGACAGCCGACAAGACTGGAAACACCATATATTTT
NA,few,TRBV28,TRBJ1-1,CASSHTGTQAFF,TGTGCCAGCAGTCACACAGGGACCCAAGCTTTCTTT
NA,NA,TRBV7-2,TRBJ2-7,CASSLQGGYDEQYF,TGTGCCAGCAGCCTCCAGGGGGGCTACGACGAGCAGTACTTC
TRBD1,NA,TRBV6-5,TRBJ1-1,CASRAGGTEAFF,TGTGCCAGCAGGGCAGGGGGCACTGAAGCTTTCTTT
NA,NA,TRBV12-5,TRBJ1-4,CASGFPLTTGRPNEKLFF,TGTGCTAGTGGTTTCCCCCTCACTACAGGGCGGCCTAATGAAAAACTGTTTTTT
NA,NA,TRBV19,TRBJ2-3,CASKETSGSDTQYF,TGTGCCAGTAAGGAGACTAGTGGTTCGGATACGCAGTATTTT
TRBD1,NA,TRBV10-3,TRBJ2-7,CAITTGESDEQYF,TGTGCCATCACGACAGGGGAGTCGGACGAGCAGTACTTC
NA,NA,TRBV5-1,TRBJ2-2,CASSLDPGTGELFF,TGCGCCAGCAGCTTGGACCCGGGGACCGGGGAGCTGTTTTTT
NA,NA,TRBV7-6,TRBJ2-7,CASSLAGGREQYF,TGTGCCAGCAGCTTAGCGGGGGGTAGGGAGCAGTACTTC
NA,NA,TRBV27,TRBJ1-6,CASSLTGGQNSPLHF,TGTGCCAGCAGTTTAACTGGGGGCCAAAATTCACCCCTCCACTTT
NA,NA,TRBV7-9,TRBJ2-7,CASSLSRGGYEQYF,TGTGCCAGCAGCTTAAGCAGGGGTGGCTACGAGCAGTACTTC
NA,few,TRBV27,TRBJ2-6,CASSNSGANGLTF,TGTGCCAGCAGTAACTCTGGGGCCAACGGCCTGACTTTC
TRBD2,NA,TRBV11-3,TRBJ2-1,CASSPRLATGNEQFF,TGTGCCAGCAGCCCTAGACTAGCGACGGGAAATGAGCAGTTCTTC
NA,once,TRBV11-2,TRBJ1-2,CASSLFPGQDYGYTF,TGTGCCAGCAGCTTATTCCCCGGACAAGACTATGGCTACACCTTC
TRBD1,NA,TRBV2,TRBJ1-5,CASRGDQGNQPQHF,TGTGCCTCCAGGGGGGACCAGGGCAATCAGCCCCAGCATTTT
NA,once,TRBV19,TRBJ1-1,CASKRKMNTEAFF,TGTGCCAGTAAGAGGAAAATGAACACTGAAGCTTTCTTT
TRBD1,few,TRBV19,TRBJ2-1,CASSIPWDRGTGEQFF,TGTGCCAGTAGTATTCCCTGGGACAGGGGAACGGGAGAGCAGTTCTTC
NA,few,TRBV18,TRBJ1-6,CASSPPAGLPLHF,TGTGCCAGCTCACCACCCGCTGGACTACCCCTCCACTTT
NA,NA,TRBV10-3,TRBJ2-7,CAISFRVDEQYF,TGTGCCATCAGTTTCAGGGTGGACGAGCAGTACTTC
TRBD1,NA,TRBV6-5,TRBJ1-3,CASSGQASSGNTIYF,TGTGCCAGCAGTGGACAGGCCAGCTCTGGAAACACCATATATTTT
TRBD1,NA,TRBV4-2,TRBJ1-2,CASSSRTGEYGYTF,TGTGCCAGCAGCTCCCGGACAGGGGAATATGGCTACACCTTC
NA,NA,TRBV6-1,TRBJ2-7,CASSLSRGTYEQYF,TGTGCCAGCAGTCTCTCCCGGGGGACCTACGAGCAGTACTTC
NA,NA,TRBV29-1,TRBJ1-3,CSVESPLSGNTIYF,TGCAGCGTCGAAAGTCCACTCTCTGGAAACACCATATATTTT
TRBD1,few,TRBV9,TRBJ2-3,CASSAQGAADTQYF,TGTGCCAGCAGCGCCCAGGGGGCCGCAGATACGCAGTATTTT
TRBD2,NA,TRBV2,TRBJ2-1,CASRGTSGSAEQFF,TGTGCCAGCAGGGGGACTAGCGGGAGCGCTGAGCAGTTCTTC
NA,NA,TRBV2,TRBJ2-7,CASKSPDSAYEQYF,TGTGCCAGCAAGAGTCCGGACAGTGCTTACGAGCAGTACTTC